One and the same sample provided the 11 T cell receptor beta chains below, sequenced in a study of T cell repertoires in urothelial bladder cancer (dated by TCRdb to between 2017 and 2020). Library preparation was by the immunoSEQ multiplex PCR assay. TCRdb stores this immuneACCESS table with in-frame sequences only. Part of the clones is absent; in the studies checked, under half of the shortfall reflects unresolved V genes, and no reason is known for the rest. The table for this sample lists about 9,000 clones; 58% of them were counted only once. The top ten clonotypes cover 32% of the sample. Sequenced material: tumor-infiltrating cells from bladder cancer. The source of these receptors is a human donor with urothelial carcinoma.

The V gene is TRBV9, the J gene TRBJ2-7, with D possibly TRBD2 on 5 matching bases. Per germline, CDR1 SGDLS and CDR2 YYNGEE. The CDR3 is 16 residues long. Trimming removed 3 bases from V and 2 bases from J, with 18 bases in between. The CDR3 DNA sequence: TGTGCCAGCAGCGAGAGGGTAGGGAGTTCGCCCTACGAGCAGTACTTC. Protein product: CASSERVGSSPYEQYF.

The chain has TRBV6-5 and TRBJ2-6; D unclear. The CDR3 has 15 amino acids. Between the trimmed V and J ends, which lost 2 bases and 2 bases, there was a span of 7 bases. The germline CDR1 and CDR2 sequences are MNHEY and SVGAGI. CDR3 bases: TGTGCCAGCAGTTACGGAACTGCTGGGGCCAACGTCCTGACTTTC. It is translated as CASSYGTAGANVLTF.

This sequence joins TRBV13 and TRBJ2-1; no reliable D call. V lost 2 bases and J lost 4, with 6 bases in between. The germline V gene has CDR1 PRHDT and CDR2 FYEKMQ (reference sequence). This CDR3 is 13 amino acids long. The CDR3 coding sequence is TGTGCCAGCAGCTTACTGGTTTACAATGAGCAGTTCTTC. This translates into CASSLLVYNEQFF.

CDR3 amino acids: CASSFSYEQYF. CDR3 nucleotides: TGTGCCAGCAGCTTCTCCTACGAGCAGTACTTC. The chain has TRBV7-2 and TRBJ2-7; D not resolved. This CDR3 has 11 residues. Trimming pared 3 bases from V and 0 bases from J, leaving 0 bases between. Germline lookup yields CDR1 SGHTA and CDR2 FQGNSA.

The chain joins TRBV21-1 to TRBJ2-7; TRBD2 was called by the table and not checked on the DNA. TRBV21-1 is an annotated pseudogene. This CDR3 is built from 13 residues. CDR3: CASSKTVNKEQYF. The CDR3 coding sequence is TGTGCCAGCAGCAAAACGGTCAATAAAGAGCAGTACTTC.

The chain has TRBV19 and TRBJ2-1, with D perhaps TRBD1 (5 bases). Trimming pared 6 bases from V and 6 bases from J, leaving 12 bases between. The CDR3 extends over 13 amino acids. Germline V gives CDR1 LNHDA, CDR2 SQIVND (reference sequence). CDR3 DNA sequence: TGTGCCAGTAGGGACATTGAGTTCAATGAGCAGTTCTTC. This gives the protein CASRDIEFNEQFF.

By share, this clone counts as medium-sized. The rearrangement links TRBV9 to TRBJ1-2, with D hard to call. Germline V gene data show CDR1 as SGDLS and CDR2 as YYNGEE. The CDR3 is 11 residues long. V shed 7 bases and J shed 1 base, with 5 bases lying between them. The CDR3 region has the DNA TGTGCCAGCGGGGATAACTATGGCTACACCTTC. It is translated as CASGDNYGYTF.

The chain joins TRBV5-1 to TRBJ2-1, with D maybe TRBD2 (5 bases). Trimming cost V 0 bases and J 5 bases, with 24 bases left between them. CDR3 length: 19 residues. CDR1 SGHRS and CDR2 YFSETQ come from the germline V gene. CDR3 residues: CASSLGRYTRTSSDNEQFF. CDR3 DNA sequence: TGCGCCAGCAGCTTGGGACGCTATACCCGAACTAGTTCCGACAATGAGCAGTTCTTC.

The genes are TRBV30 and TRBJ1-3, with 8 positions matching TRBD1. The CDR3 sequence is 15 residues long. Trimming removed 1 base from V and 4 bases from J; junction bases left unmatched: 6. In germline, CDR1 is GTSNPN, CDR2 SVGIG (reference sequence). The DNA of the CDR3 is TGTGCCTGGAGTGCGGACAGGGAACTAGGAAACACCATATATTTT. This encodes CAWSADRELGNTIYF.

This chain uses TRBV7-2 with TRBJ1-2; maybe TRBD1 (5 bases). The V end lost 1 base, the J end lost 8 bases, and 17 bases lay between the germline ends. The germline V gene has CDR1 SGHTA and CDR2 FQGNSA. This CDR3 region has 15 residues. The CDR3 DNA is TGTGCCAGCAGCTTAGTGGCGGGGGTTTTTGACGGCTACACCTTC. As protein: CASSLVAGVFDGYTF.

The chain is built from TRBV9 and TRBJ2-1; tentative D call: TRBD2 (6 bases). CDR3 size: 17 residues. Germline lookup yields CDR1 SGDLS and CDR2 YYNGEE. V dropped 0 bases and J dropped 3 bases, with 16 bases sitting between them. For the CDR3, the DNA is TGTGCCAGCAGCGTAGATAGCGGCCCCTCTAACTACAATGAGCAGTTCTTC. It codes for CASSVDSGPSNYNEQFF.